This T cell receptor (beta chain) was captured in a study of T cells in Graves' hyperthyroidism and ophthalmopathy (dated by TCRdb to the late 2010s). Study-wide context: Peripheral blood samples were taken at the time of initial diagnosis, prior to any treatment. Whether ophthalmopathy could be predicted prospectively was tested in an independent validation cohort made up of some 20 hyperthyroidism patients plus 17 patients who later progressed to ophthalmopathy. Once sampling was done, hyperthyroidism patients were given methimazole at a starting dose of 30 mg daily, whereas ophthalmopathy patients were given high-dose intravenous methylprednisolone. For training and testing, the 100 or so patients in the discovery cohort were randomly divided in a 7:3 ratio. The paper reports TCR Vbeta CDR3 sequencing of over 130 peripheral blood samples: approximately 41 ophthalmopathy, 70 to 85 hyperthyroidism and 17 progressor patients. To identify TCR V-J signatures that set the groups apart, the researchers used a discovery cohort of more than 95 patients, made up of some 41 with Graves' ophthalmopathy and 57 with stable Graves' hyperthyroidism. In addition, the study compared T-cell repertoires in thyroid tissue and in blood from roughly six Graves' hyperthyroidism patients. What the study reported, not specific to this receptor: Sample size was not statistically predetermined, and investigators were not blinded to group allocation. In validation, the model predicted progression to ophthalmopathy a median of roughly 6.2 months before onset, with roughly 71% sensitivity and roughly 77% specificity. Ophthalmopathy was separated from stable hyperthyroidism by a 13 V-J signature model, with 85% to 90% sensitivity and approximately 81% specificity obtained in cross-validation and 80%/75% obtained in testing. Most expanded thyroid clonotypes (frequency above 0.001) were also detected in blood, a finding suggesting that blood repertoires may reflect thyroid immune responses.

Notes on this clonotype: The target of this receptor is not known. Base qualities are not recorded, but no much larger clone differs from it by a single base.

From the cysteine up to the phenylalanine, the CDR3 has a length of 16 residues. Of all the DNA, just the CDR3 is kept, 48 bases in frame from base 1. The junction shows trimming of 0 bases on V and 5 bases on J, and the gene matches do not reach 10 bases of it. CDR1 and CDR2, looked up from the germline V gene (reference sequence), are LNHNV and YYDKDF. The TCR beta CDR3 regions were amplified from RNA transcripts. For the first round of RT-PCR on the TCR CDR3, the HTBI primer set was used together with the Qiagen OneStep RT-PCR kit. Libraries were constructed in a second round of multiplex PCR, after which size selection and purification were carried out. Paired-end sequencing of the libraries was performed with 100 bp reads on an Illumina HiSeq2000. The authors' analysis ran thus. SOAPnuke was used to process the raw data, throwing out any read that contained adapters or uncalled bases, had a mean Phred below 15, or lacked an exact constant-primer or identifier match. High-quality paired reads were merged using COPE v1.2.5, and each unique nucleotide sequence was defined as a clonotype. Clonotypes were aligned to IMGT TRBV, TRBD and TRBJ reference segments using MiTCR v1.1. The analysis was restricted to V-J combinations with a frequency above 0.0001, which together covered approximately 99% of the repertoires. The TCS score was defined as F50 (clonal expansion) divided by E x V (chaos), with BLOSUM62-based TCRdist calculated between CDR3 peptides within each V-J. Welch's t-statistics and random forest reduced just over 500 V-J features to under 15, which were used in a naive Bayes classifier (R e1071). TCRdb's own reprocessing of the public reads used fastp at Q25 and MiXCR and kept productive beta chains. CDR3 protein sequences are deduplicated, and each keeps its most common genes and DNA. TCRdb's processing, not the authors' own work, is the source of the V and J calls. This sample holds fewer than 850,000 distinct CDR3 sequences; roughly a sixth were observed only once. The ten largest clones add up to around 15% of the sample.

Stable Graves' hyperthyroidism was defined as no progression to ophthalmopathy during 18 months of follow-up. Hyperthyroidism patients were newly diagnosed, with disease duration under 2 months, and aged 18 to 65 years. Patients with uncontrolled infections, other autoimmune diseases, pregnancy or lactation were excluded. Diagnoses were established on the basis of clinical symptoms, serum thyroxine and TRAb, thyroid ultrasound, and orbital computed tomography. PBMCs were isolated from about 10 ml of fresh peripheral blood by Ficoll-Paque density gradient centrifugation. Total RNA was extracted using Trizol reagent, and RNA quality was assessed on an Agilent 2100 Bioanalyzer.

Sample: blood. This TCR derives from a man between 50 and 59 years old with Graves' hyperthyroidism. The sequence joins TRBV15 to TRBJ2-7; the junction holds 7 bases that match TRBD2. CDR3 loop: CATSRDSTGGSDEQYF. The sequence in DNA is TGTGCCACCAGCAGAGATAGTACGGGCGGGAGTGACGAGCAGTACTTC.